This is a list of T cell receptor beta chains from one sample in a study of cytomegalovirus exposure and HLA in healthy donors. The data were produced by immunoSEQ multiplex PCR, yet TCRdb's version contains in-frame clones alone and is incomplete. The data contain some 150,000 clones, 65% to 85% of them singletons. Source material: PBMCs. The origin of the receptors is a young woman in good health and CMV-seropositive. Both conserved end residues are part of each CDR3. Each record gives: clone size, J gene, V gene, D gene, CDR3 protein, CDR3 DNA. A D gene is named only where the DNA matches it firmly. Clone size is given for some rows only: seen once, a few or many times, or a class if the clone is expanded.

clone size: .
J gene: TRBJ1-2
V gene: TRBV10-3
D gene: .
CDR3 protein: CAVAIDSDGYTF
CDR3 DNA: TGTGCCGTCGCCATCGACAGTGACGGCTACACCTTC

clone size: .
J gene: TRBJ2-7
V gene: TRBV7-9
D gene: .
CDR3 protein: CSSSSVGWVGVGYEQYF
CDR3 DNA: TGTTCCAGCAGCTCCGTAGGCTGGGTCGGGGTAGGGTACGAGCAGTACTTC

clone size: once
J gene: TRBJ2-7
V gene: TRBV5-8
D gene: .
CDR3 protein: CASSYSLRYEQYF
CDR3 DNA: TGTGCCAGCAGCTATAGTTTAAGATACGAGCAGTACTTC

clone size: .
J gene: TRBJ2-5
V gene: TRBV4-2
D gene: TRBD2
CDR3 protein: CASSQEVPITGGPKETQYF
CDR3 DNA: TGTGCCAGCAGCCAAGAAGTACCCATCACGGGGGGGCCGAAGGAGACCCAGTACTTC

clone size: .
J gene: TRBJ2-3
V gene: TRBV4-1
D gene: TRBD2
CDR3 protein: CASSQEATSGDTQYF
CDR3 DNA: TGCGCCAGCAGCCAAGAGGCGACTAGCGGGGATACGCAGTATTTT

clone size: few
J gene: TRBJ1-4
V gene: TRBV6-1
D gene: .
CDR3 protein: CASSARGGLGEKLFF
CDR3 DNA: TGTGCCAGCAGTGCCAGAGGAGGGTTGGGTGAAAAACTGTTTTTT

clone size: .
J gene: TRBJ2-5
V gene: TRBV2
D gene: TRBD1
CDR3 protein: CASSWDREKTQYF
CDR3 DNA: TGTGCCAGCAGCTGGGACAGGGAGAAGACCCAGTACTTC

clone size: .
J gene: TRBJ2-3
V gene: TRBV5-1
D gene: TRBD2
CDR3 protein: CASSVGLAGGPDTQYF
CDR3 DNA: TGCGCCAGCAGCGTGGGACTAGCGGGGGGGCCAGATACGCAGTATTTT

clone size: .
J gene: TRBJ1-1
V gene: TRBV29-1
D gene: .
CDR3 protein: CSVAVSSTEAFF
CDR3 DNA: TGCAGCGTCGCTGTTTCGAGCACTGAAGCTTTCTTT

clone size: .
J gene: TRBJ1-2
V gene: TRBV30
D gene: .
CDR3 protein: CAWSGLSPGQRYGYTF
CDR3 DNA: TGTGCCTGGAGTGGGTTGTCCCCCGGACAGCGCTATGGCTACACCTTC

clone size: .
J gene: TRBJ2-4
V gene: TRBV10-3
D gene: TRBD2
CDR3 protein: CAISERGGGAKNIQYF
CDR3 DNA: TGTGCCATCAGTGAACGCGGGGGTGGGGCCAAAAACATTCAGTACTTC

clone size: .
J gene: TRBJ1-1
V gene: TRBV7-9
D gene: TRBD1
CDR3 protein: CASSQGTGGANTEAFF
CDR3 DNA: TGTGCCAGCAGCCAGGGGACAGGGGGAGCGAACACTGAAGCTTTCTTT

clone size: .
J gene: TRBJ1-2
V gene: TRBV10-3
D gene: TRBD1
CDR3 protein: CAISESRGDREGIYGYTF
CDR3 DNA: TGTGCCATCAGTGAGTCTCGTGGGGACAGGGAGGGGATTTATGGCTACACCTTC

clone size: .
J gene: TRBJ2-5
V gene: TRBV11-3
D gene: .
CDR3 protein: CASSQGVFQETQYF
CDR3 DNA: TGTGCCAGCAGCCAAGGGGTCTTCCAAGAGACCCAGTACTTC

clone size: once
J gene: TRBJ2-3
V gene: TRBV4-1
D gene: .
CDR3 protein: CASSQDIALRLNTQYF
CDR3 DNA: TGCGCCAGCAGCCAAGATATCGCCCTGCGGCTCAATACGCAGTATTTT

clone size: .
J gene: TRBJ2-1
V gene: TRBV4-1
D gene: .
CDR3 protein: CASSQVPSKRDEQFF
CDR3 DNA: TGCGCCAGCAGCCAAGTCCCATCCAAGAGGGATGAGCAGTTCTTC

clone size: .
J gene: TRBJ2-7
V gene: TRBV2
D gene: TRBD1
CDR3 protein: CASSEAKDRGKIRSYEQYF
CDR3 DNA: TGTGCCAGCAGTGAAGCGAAAGACAGGGGAAAGATACGCTCCTACGAGCAGTACTTC

clone size: .
J gene: TRBJ2-2
V gene: TRBV5-1
D gene: TRBD2
CDR3 protein: CASSWGGQGANTGELFF
CDR3 DNA: TGCGCCAGCAGCTGGGGAGGGCAGGGCGCGAACACCGGGGAGCTGTTTTTT

clone size: .
J gene: TRBJ1-1
V gene: TRBV7-2
D gene: TRBD1
CDR3 protein: CASSLDRGPTEAFF
CDR3 DNA: TGTGCCAGCAGCTTGGACAGGGGGCCCACTGAAGCTTTCTTT

clone size: once
J gene: TRBJ1-5
V gene: TRBV11-3
D gene: .
CDR3 protein: CASSLDTGTHQPQHF
CDR3 DNA: TGTGCCAGCAGCTTAGATACAGGGACCCATCAGCCCCAGCATTTT

clone size: once
J gene: TRBJ1-5
V gene: TRBV6-6
D gene: .
CDR3 protein: CASSRSTDQPQHF
CDR3 DNA: TGTGCCAGCAGCCGATCGACAGATCAGCCCCAGCATTTT

clone size: .
J gene: TRBJ2-7
V gene: TRBV5-3
D gene: TRBD1
CDR3 protein: CARSVPRDSLSYEQYF
CDR3 DNA: TGTGCCAGAAGCGTACCCCGGGACAGTTTATCCTACGAGCAGTACTTC

clone size: .
J gene: TRBJ2-1
V gene: TRBV11-2
D gene: TRBD2
CDR3 protein: CASSFRLAGGLYEQFF
CDR3 DNA: TGTGCCAGCAGCTTCAGACTAGCGGGGGGGCTGTATGAGCAGTTCTTC

clone size: .
J gene: TRBJ2-4
V gene: TRBV28
D gene: TRBD2
CDR3 protein: CASSFGIAGVGYQNIQYF
CDR3 DNA: TGTGCCAGCAGTTTTGGGATAGCGGGGGTGGGGTACCAAAACATTCAGTACTTC

clone size: .
J gene: TRBJ2-2
V gene: TRBV7-9
D gene: .
CDR3 protein: CSSSQGPGELFF
CDR3 DNA: TGTTCCAGCAGCCAGGGGCCCGGGGAGCTGTTTTTT

clone size: .
J gene: TRBJ1-2
V gene: TRBV7-3
D gene: .
CDR3 protein: CASSPHQGYYGYTF
CDR3 DNA: TGTGCCAGCAGCCCACATCAGGGGTACTATGGCTACACCTTC

clone size: .
J gene: TRBJ1-1
V gene: TRBV7-3
D gene: TRBD1
CDR3 protein: CASSFLTGTEAFF
CDR3 DNA: TGTGCCAGCAGCTTCCTGACAGGGACTGAAGCTTTCTTT

clone size: few
J gene: TRBJ2-3
V gene: TRBV12-5
D gene: .
CDR3 protein: CASGRQYREEDTQYF
CDR3 DNA: TGTGCTAGTGGTCGACAATACAGGGAAGAAGATACGCAGTATTTT

clone size: .
J gene: TRBJ1-1
V gene: TRBV20-1
D gene: .
CDR3 protein: CSAGRYTEAFF
CDR3 DNA: TGCAGTGCTGGCAGATACACTGAAGCTTTCTTT

clone size: .
J gene: TRBJ1-2
V gene: TRBV18
D gene: .
CDR3 protein: CASSPPPGGGNGYTF
CDR3 DNA: TGTGCCAGCTCACCCCCACCCGGGGGTGGTAATGGCTACACCTTC

clone size: .
J gene: TRBJ1-1
V gene: TRBV7-8
D gene: TRBD1
CDR3 protein: CASSDRGRAEAFF
CDR3 DNA: TGTGCCAGCAGCGACAGGGGTAGGGCTGAAGCTTTCTTT

clone size: .
J gene: TRBJ2-7
V gene: TRBV6-6
D gene: .
CDR3 protein: CASSYSDRSFYEQYF
CDR3 DNA: TGTGCCAGCAGTTACTCCGACAGAAGCTTCTACGAGCAGTACTTC

clone size: .
J gene: TRBJ1-2
V gene: TRBV28
D gene: .
CDR3 protein: CASSLWAGDTTAGYGYTF
CDR3 DNA: TGTGCCAGCAGTTTATGGGCGGGAGATACCACCGCGGGCTATGGCTACACCTTC

clone size: once
J gene: TRBJ1-5
V gene: TRBV19
D gene: .
CDR3 protein: CASSISSNQPQHF
CDR3 DNA: TGTGCCAGTAGTATCTCGAGCAATCAGCCCCAGCATTTT

clone size: once
J gene: TRBJ1-1
V gene: TRBV5-1
D gene: .
CDR3 protein: CASSETDNTEAFF
CDR3 DNA: TGCGCCAGCAGCGAGACAGATAACACTGAAGCTTTCTTT

clone size: .
J gene: TRBJ1-3
V gene: TRBV6-5
D gene: .
CDR3 protein: CASSLQGRSGNTIYF
CDR3 DNA: TGTGCCAGCAGTCTTCAGGGTCGCTCTGGAAACACCATATATTTT

clone size: .
J gene: TRBJ1-1
V gene: TRBV10-3
D gene: .
CDR3 protein: CATSSGTGYRDTEAFF
CDR3 DNA: TGTGCCACCTCCTCGGGCACGGGATATCGAGACACTGAAGCTTTCTTT

clone size: .
J gene: TRBJ1-2
V gene: TRBV4-2
D gene: TRBD1
CDR3 protein: CASSQEGRGSSNYGYTF
CDR3 DNA: TGTGCCAGCAGCCAAGAAGGCAGGGGGTCCTCTAACTATGGCTACACCTTC

clone size: .
J gene: TRBJ2-5
V gene: TRBV9
D gene: TRBD1
CDR3 protein: CASSRGTGGRRETQYF
CDR3 DNA: TGTGCCAGCAGCAGGGGGACAGGGGGGAGGAGGGAGACCCAGTACTTC

clone size: few
J gene: TRBJ2-7
V gene: TRBV7-2
D gene: TRBD2
CDR3 protein: CASSTRTSGGYEQYF
CDR3 DNA: TGTGCCAGCAGCACCCGGACTAGCGGGGGCTACGAGCAGTACTTC

clone size: .
J gene: TRBJ2-7
V gene: TRBV7-2
D gene: .
CDR3 protein: CARRTAAYEQYF
CDR3 DNA: TGTGCCAGGAGGACAGCAGCCTACGAGCAGTACTTC

clone size: once
J gene: TRBJ2-5
V gene: TRBV5-5
D gene: TRBD2
CDR3 protein: CASSLTSGGQGTQYF
CDR3 DNA: TGTGCCAGCAGCTTGACTAGCGGGGGGCAAGGGACCCAGTACTTC

clone size: .
J gene: TRBJ2-1
V gene: TRBV4-3
D gene: TRBD2
CDR3 protein: CASSQAPGGVDEQFF
CDR3 DNA: TGCGCCAGCAGCCAAGCCCCGGGGGGGGTGGATGAGCAGTTCTTC

clone size: few
J gene: TRBJ1-5
V gene: TRBV6-6
D gene: .
CDR3 protein: CASSPTGIGQPQHF
CDR3 DNA: TGTGCCAGCAGTCCCACAGGGATAGGTCAGCCCCAGCATTTT

clone size: .
J gene: TRBJ1-1
V gene: TRBV19
D gene: TRBD1
CDR3 protein: CASSARTGGGTEAFF
CDR3 DNA: TGTGCCAGTAGTGCCCGGACAGGGGGTGGCACTGAAGCTTTCTTT